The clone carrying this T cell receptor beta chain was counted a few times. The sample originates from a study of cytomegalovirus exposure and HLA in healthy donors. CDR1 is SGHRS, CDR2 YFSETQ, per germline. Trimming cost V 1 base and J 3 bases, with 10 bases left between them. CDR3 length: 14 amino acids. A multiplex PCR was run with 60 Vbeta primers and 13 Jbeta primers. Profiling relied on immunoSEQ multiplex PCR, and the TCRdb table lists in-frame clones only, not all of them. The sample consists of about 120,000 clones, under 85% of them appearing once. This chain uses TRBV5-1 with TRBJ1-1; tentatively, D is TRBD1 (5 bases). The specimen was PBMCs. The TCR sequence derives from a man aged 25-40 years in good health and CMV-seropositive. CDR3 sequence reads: CASSLFREDTEAFF. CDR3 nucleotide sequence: TGCGCCAGCAGCTTGTTCAGGGAGGACACTGAAGCTTTCTTT.